A selection of T cell receptor beta chains follows, all from one sample in a study of blood T cell repertoires in COVID-19. Some clones are missing from TCRdb's copy, which holds only in-frame ones; the method was immunoSEQ multiplex PCR. Of 250,000 to 350,000 clones in the sample, approximately 91% were seen once. The sequenced sample was peripheral blood. The origin of the receptors is a woman aged 40 to 50 who had recovered from COVID-19. The CDR3 runs from the conserved cysteine through the conserved F or W. The D gene is left open where the match is weak. Some rows mark clone size as missing; the rest say once, few, many or name a class of expanded clone.

d_gene	v_gene	abundance	j_gene	len	CDR3aa	CDR3nt
TRBD1	TRBV2	NA	TRBJ2-2	14	CASRDRGWTGELFF	TGTGCCAGCCGAGACAGGGGGTGGACCGGGGAGCTGTTTTTT
TRBD1	TRBV5-1	NA	TRBJ1-2	15	CASSLETGAGYGYTF	TGCGCCAGCAGCTTGGAGACAGGGGCGGGCTATGGCTACACCTTC
NA	TRBV27	NA	TRBJ2-7	13	CASSSGHPYEQYF	TGTGCCAGCAGTTCCGGACACCCCTACGAGCAGTACTTC
NA	TRBV11-2	NA	TRBJ1-1	15	CASSPPGRAHSEAFF	TGTGCCAGCAGCCCGCCCGGCAGGGCTCATTCTGAAGCTTTCTTT
TRBD1	TRBV30	NA	TRBJ1-1	13	CAWQRQGRTEAFF	TGTGCCTGGCAGAGACAGGGGCGGACTGAAGCTTTCTTT
NA	TRBV19	NA	TRBJ2-7	13	CASSLAGSYEQYF	TGTGCCAGTAGTCTCGCGGGTTCCTACGAGCAGTACTTC
TRBD2	TRBV3-1/TRBV3-2	NA	TRBJ2-2	14	CASSVAGGSGELFF	TGTGCCAGCAGCGTAGCGGGAGGTTCCGGGGAGCTGTTTTTT
TRBD1	TRBV5-6	NA	TRBJ1-2	16	CASSFDRDSGFYGYTF	TGTGCCAGCAGCTTCGACAGGGACTCGGGTTTTTATGGCTACACCTTC
TRBD1	TRBV28	NA	TRBJ2-3	14	CASSPGQGPDTQYF	TGTGCCAGCAGTCCGGGACAGGGCCCAGATACGCAGTATTTT
NA	TRBV29-1	NA	TRBJ2-1	13	CSVVQGSYNEQFF	TGCAGCGTGGTTCAGGGCTCCTACAATGAGCAGTTCTTC
TRBD1	TRBV28	NA	TRBJ2-2	16	CASSFPGQGTTGELFF	TGTGCCAGCAGTTTTCCCGGACAGGGAACCACCGGGGAGCTGTTTTTT
NA	TRBV30	NA	TRBJ1-2	15	CAWSLAGVFGYGYTF	TGTGCCTGGAGCCTCGCCGGAGTTTTCGGGTATGGCTACACCTTC
TRBD1	TRBV29-1	once	TRBJ2-1	15	CSVDGGQGAYNEQFF	TGCAGCGTTGATGGGGGACAGGGGGCCTACAATGAGCAGTTCTTC
TRBD2	TRBV6-1	NA	TRBJ2-5	18	CASSEGRTSGRSEETQYF	TGTGCCAGCAGTGAAGGGCGGACTAGCGGGAGGTCTGAAGAGACCCAGTACTTC
NA	TRBV6-6	NA	TRBJ2-3	16	CASSPRDSLHTDTQYF	TGTGCCAGCAGTCCCAGGGACTCGCTTCACACAGATACGCAGTATTTT
TRBD1	TRBV6-5	NA	TRBJ2-7	12	CASSSTGDEQYF	TGTGCCAGCAGCAGTACAGGGGACGAGCAGTACTTC
NA	TRBV5-6	NA	TRBJ2-3	15	CASSLLADYTDTQYF	TGTGCCAGCAGCTTACTGGCGGATTACACAGATACGCAGTATTTT
TRBD2	TRBV7-9	NA	TRBJ2-7	14	CASSPGPSGTEQYF	TGTGCCAGCAGCCCCGGGCCTAGCGGGACCGAGCAGTACTTC
NA	TRBV4-1	NA	TRBJ1-4	16	CASSHSPDRMNEKLFF	TGCGCCAGCAGCCATTCGCCCGACAGAATGAATGAAAAACTGTTTTTT
NA	TRBV7-8	NA	TRBJ1-3	13	CASSSPLGNTIYF	TGTGCCAGCAGCTCCCCTCTGGGAAACACCATATATTTT
NA	TRBV7-2	once	TRBJ2-3	14	CASSSPARIDTQYF	TGTGCCAGCAGCTCCCCCGCTAGAATAGATACGCAGTATTTT
NA	TRBV21-1	NA	TRBJ2-7	16	CASSKVSRQGSYEQYF	TGTGCCAGCAGCAAAGTGTCGAGACAGGGGTCCTACGAGCAGTACTTC
TRBD1	TRBV24-1	NA	TRBJ2-1	15	CATSDPTGSNNEQFF	TGTGCCACCAGTGACCCGACAGGGTCCAACAATGAGCAGTTCTTC
NA	TRBV12-3/TRBV12-4	once	TRBJ2-1	12	CASSFGGAAQFF	TGTGCCAGCAGTTTTGGTGGGGCCGCCCAGTTCTTC
TRBD1	TRBV19	NA	TRBJ1-2	15	CASSGIAGGIGGYTF	TGTGCCAGTAGTGGAATAGCAGGGGGCATCGGGGGCTACACCTTC
TRBD1	TRBV25-1	NA	TRBJ2-7	16	CASSDPGGKSSYEQYF	TGTGCCAGCAGTGATCCAGGGGGAAAAAGCTCCTACGAGCAGTACTTC
NA	TRBV5-4	once	TRBJ1-4	13	CASSFDSPGQLFF	TGTGCCAGCAGCTTCGACAGCCCAGGTCAACTGTTTTTT
NA	TRBV19	NA	TRBJ2-1	13	CASSMSQRDEQFF	TGTGCCAGTAGTATGTCTCAGCGGGATGAGCAGTTCTTC
TRBD1	TRBV28	NA	TRBJ2-7	16	CASSLPGTASSYEQYF	TGTGCCAGCAGTTTACCCGGGACAGCGAGCTCCTACGAGCAGTACTTC
TRBD1	TRBV11-3	NA	TRBJ2-3	16	CASSLDQTGGEYTQYF	TGTGCCAGCAGCTTAGACCAGACAGGGGGGGAATATACGCAGTATTTT
TRBD2	TRBV2	few	TRBJ2-5	16	CASSKGLAGVQETQYF	TGTGCCAGCAGCAAGGGACTAGCGGGAGTCCAAGAGACCCAGTACTTC
TRBD2	TRBV12-3/TRBV12-4	NA	TRBJ2-7	13	CASGLAGPYEQYF	TGTGCCAGCGGACTAGCGGGACCCTACGAGCAGTACTTC
NA	TRBV9	NA	TRBJ2-2	18	CASSVSGGRRENTGELFF	TGTGCCAGCAGCGTATCCGGGGGTCGACGGGAGAACACCGGGGAGCTGTTTTTT
NA	TRBV29-1	NA	TRBJ1-2	12	CSVIRGSYGYTF	TGCAGCGTTATCAGGGGCTCCTATGGCTACACCTTC
TRBD2	TRBV19	once	TRBJ2-2	14	CASSWEGNTGELFF	TGTGCCAGTAGTTGGGAGGGGAACACCGGGGAGCTGTTTTTT
TRBD2	TRBV5-6	NA	TRBJ2-1	14	CASSPGLGGNEQFF	TGTGCCAGCAGCCCAGGACTAGGTGGGAATGAGCAGTTCTTC
TRBD1	TRBV19	NA	TRBJ1-5	18	CASSKGQGAGSSNQPQHF	TGTGCCAGTAGTAAGGGACAGGGGGCCGGTTCTAGCAATCAGCCCCAGCATTTT
NA	TRBV11-2	NA	TRBJ2-7	19	CASKVEGICWANYSYEQYF	TGTGCCAGCAAAGTAGAGGGCATCTGCTGGGCGAATTACTCCTACGAGCAGTACTTC
TRBD1	TRBV10-3	NA	TRBJ2-1	20	CAISESGTGVGRGSYNEQFF	TGTGCCATCAGTGAGTCCGGGACAGGGGTGGGTAGGGGGTCCTACAATGAGCAGTTCTTC
NA	TRBV10-3	NA	TRBJ1-1	14	CAISETGYAAEAFF	TGTGCCATCAGTGAAACGGGGTACGCCGCTGAAGCTTTCTTT
NA	TRBV30	NA	TRBJ2-3	13	CAWTGSLPDTQYF	TGTGCCTGGACGGGTAGTCTCCCAGATACGCAGTATTTT
NA	TRBV12-2	few	TRBJ1-2	12	CASRLACGLYTF	TGTGCAAGTCGCTTAGCTTGTGGACTCTACACCTTC
TRBD1	TRBV5-1	NA	TRBJ1-2	14	CASSFGQGAPGYTF	TGCGCCAGCAGCTTCGGACAGGGGGCGCCTGGCTACACCTTC
NA	TRBV5-6	few	TRBJ2-1	13	CASSLFANNEQFF	TGTGCCAGCAGCTTGTTTGCGAACAATGAGCAGTTCTTC
NA	TRBV7-2	NA	TRBJ2-3	17	CASSLGPGGASTDTQYF	TGTGCCAGCAGCTTAGGACCCGGGGGAGCAAGCACAGATACGCAGTATTTT
NA	TRBV19	NA	TRBJ2-3	14	CASSIDQGTDTQYF	TGTGCCAGTAGTATAGATCAGGGCACAGATACGCAGTATTTT
TRBD2	TRBV7-3	NA	TRBJ2-5	13	CASSTTGGETQYF	TGTGCCAGCAGCACGACGGGAGGGGAGACCCAGTACTTC
NA	TRBV19	few	TRBJ1-5	14	CASSIDWIGDSQHF	TGTGCCAGTAGTATAGATTGGATTGGGGACTCCCAGCATTTT
TRBD2	TRBV7-9	NA	TRBJ2-1	15	CASSTAGGGYNEQFF	TGTGCCAGCAGCACAGCGGGAGGGGGGTACAATGAGCAGTTCTTC
TRBD1	TRBV28	NA	TRBJ2-1	16	CASSFIGQVNYNEQFF	TGTGCCAGCAGTTTCATTGGACAGGTTAACTACAATGAGCAGTTCTTC
TRBD1	TRBV10-3	once	TRBJ2-7	13	CAIGRTGVGEQYF	TGTGCCATTGGGAGAACAGGGGTTGGAGAGCAGTACTTC
TRBD1	TRBV7-2	once	TRBJ2-7	15	CASSLAAGQGGEQYF	TGTGCCAGCAGCTTAGCGGCGGGACAGGGTGGCGAGCAGTACTTC
NA	TRBV15	NA	TRBJ2-1	19	CATSRPFLAGQPSYNEQFF	TGTGCCACCAGCAGACCGTTTTTAGCGGGACAGCCCTCCTACAATGAGCAGTTCTTC
TRBD1	TRBV6-5	NA	TRBJ1-4	13	CASRPGTAEKLFF	TGTGCCAGCAGACCCGGGACAGCTGAAAAACTGTTTTTT
TRBD1	TRBV9	NA	TRBJ1-1	21	CASSVTRGRWDRGVWSTEAFF	TGTGCCAGCAGCGTCACCAGGGGACGATGGGACAGGGGGGTCTGGTCCACTGAAGCTTTCTTT